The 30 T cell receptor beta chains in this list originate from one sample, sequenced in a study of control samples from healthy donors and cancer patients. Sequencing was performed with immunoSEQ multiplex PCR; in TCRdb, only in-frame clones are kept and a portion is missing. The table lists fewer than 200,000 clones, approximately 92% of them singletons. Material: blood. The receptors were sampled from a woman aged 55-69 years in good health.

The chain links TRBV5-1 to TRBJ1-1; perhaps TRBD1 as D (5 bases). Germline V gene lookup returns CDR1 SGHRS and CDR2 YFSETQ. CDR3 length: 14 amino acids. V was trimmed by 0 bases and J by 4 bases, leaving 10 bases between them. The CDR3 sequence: CASSLATGGTEAFF. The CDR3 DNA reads TGCGCCAGCAGCTTGGCCACGGGGGGCACTGAAGCTTTCTTT.

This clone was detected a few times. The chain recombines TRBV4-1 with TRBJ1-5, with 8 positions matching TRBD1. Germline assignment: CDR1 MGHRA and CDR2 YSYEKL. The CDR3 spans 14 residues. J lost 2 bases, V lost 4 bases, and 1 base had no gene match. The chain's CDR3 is CASSPGQGNQPQHF. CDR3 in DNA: TGCGCCAGCAGCCCGGGACAGGGCAATCAGCCCCAGCATTTT.

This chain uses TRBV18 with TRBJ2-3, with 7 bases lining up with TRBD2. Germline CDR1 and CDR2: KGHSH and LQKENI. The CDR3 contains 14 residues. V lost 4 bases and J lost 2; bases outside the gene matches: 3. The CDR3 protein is CASSLGLDTDTQYF. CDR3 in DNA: TGTGCCAGCTCACTAGGACTAGACACAGATACGCAGTATTTT.

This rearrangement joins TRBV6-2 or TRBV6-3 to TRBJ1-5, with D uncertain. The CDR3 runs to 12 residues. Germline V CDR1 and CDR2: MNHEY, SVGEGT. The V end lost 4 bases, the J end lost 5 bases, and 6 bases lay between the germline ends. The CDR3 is CASSFQYQPQHF. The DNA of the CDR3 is TGTGCCAGCAGTTTTCAGTATCAGCCCCAGCATTTT.

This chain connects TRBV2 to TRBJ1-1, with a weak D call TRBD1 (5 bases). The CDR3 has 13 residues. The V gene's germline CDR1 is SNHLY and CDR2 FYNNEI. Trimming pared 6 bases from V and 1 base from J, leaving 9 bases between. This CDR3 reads CASSRDGNTEAFF. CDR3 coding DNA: TGTGCCAGCAGCCGGGACGGGAACACTGAAGCTTTCTTT.

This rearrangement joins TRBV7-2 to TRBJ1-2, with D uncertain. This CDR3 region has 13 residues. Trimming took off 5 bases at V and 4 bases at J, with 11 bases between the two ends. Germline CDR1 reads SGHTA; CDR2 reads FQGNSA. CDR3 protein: CASSETEGYGYTF. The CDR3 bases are TGTGCCAGCAGCGAGACGGAAGGCTATGGCTACACCTTC.

CDR3 region: CASSSGTVYTEAFF. The CDR3 DNA is TGCGCCAGCAGCAGCGGGACAGTTTACACTGAAGCTTTCTTT. This chain uses TRBV5-1 with TRBJ1-1; 7 nucleotides align to TRBD1. The CDR3 contains 14 residues. V dropped 4 bases and J dropped 3; count of bases not matched to a gene: 6. Per the germline V gene, CDR1 is SGHRS and CDR2 is YFSETQ.

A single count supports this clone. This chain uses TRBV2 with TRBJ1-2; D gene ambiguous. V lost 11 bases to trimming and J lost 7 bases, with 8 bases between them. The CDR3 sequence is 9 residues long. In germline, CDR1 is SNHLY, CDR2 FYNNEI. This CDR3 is CARSAGYTF. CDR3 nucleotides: TGTGCCCGGTCCGCTGGCTACACCTTC.

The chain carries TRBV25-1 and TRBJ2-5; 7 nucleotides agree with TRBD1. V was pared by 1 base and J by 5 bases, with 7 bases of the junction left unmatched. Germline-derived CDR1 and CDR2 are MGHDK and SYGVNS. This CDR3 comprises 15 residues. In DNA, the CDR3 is TGTGCCAGCAGTGAATGGAAGGGGGCCGAGGAGACCCAGTACTTC. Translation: CASSEWKGAEETQYF.

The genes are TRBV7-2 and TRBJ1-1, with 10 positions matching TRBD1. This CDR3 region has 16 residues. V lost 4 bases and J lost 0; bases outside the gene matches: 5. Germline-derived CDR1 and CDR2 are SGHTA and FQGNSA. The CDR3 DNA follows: TGTGCCAGCAGCTCAGGGACAGGGGCCATGAACACTGAAGCTTTCTTT. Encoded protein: CASSSGTGAMNTEAFF.

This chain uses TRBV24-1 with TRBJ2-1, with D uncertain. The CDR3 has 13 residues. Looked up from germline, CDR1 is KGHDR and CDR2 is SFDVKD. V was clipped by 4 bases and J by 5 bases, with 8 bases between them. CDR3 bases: TGTGCCACCAGTGACCAATTCCACAATGAGCAGTTCTTC. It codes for CATSDQFHNEQFF.

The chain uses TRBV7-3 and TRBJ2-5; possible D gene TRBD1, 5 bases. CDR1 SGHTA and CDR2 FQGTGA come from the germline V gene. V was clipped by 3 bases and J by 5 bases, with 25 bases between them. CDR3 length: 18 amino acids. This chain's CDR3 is CASSFSGGADILTETQYF. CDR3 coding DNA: TGTGCCAGCAGCTTCTCCGGTGGGGCTGACATTCTTACGGAGACCCAGTACTTC.

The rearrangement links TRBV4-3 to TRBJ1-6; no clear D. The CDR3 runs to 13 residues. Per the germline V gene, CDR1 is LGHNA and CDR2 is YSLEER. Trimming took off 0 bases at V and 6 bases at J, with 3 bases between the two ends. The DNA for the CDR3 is TGCGCCAGCAGCCAAGATGGTAATTCACCCCTCCACTTT. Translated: CASSQDGNSPLHF.

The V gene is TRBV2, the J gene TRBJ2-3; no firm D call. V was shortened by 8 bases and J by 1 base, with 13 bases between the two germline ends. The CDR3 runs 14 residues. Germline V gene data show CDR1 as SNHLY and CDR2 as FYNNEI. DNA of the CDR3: TGTGCCAGCTCCGCCCTTTGGGGCACAGATACGCAGTATTTT. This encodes CASSALWGTDTQYF.

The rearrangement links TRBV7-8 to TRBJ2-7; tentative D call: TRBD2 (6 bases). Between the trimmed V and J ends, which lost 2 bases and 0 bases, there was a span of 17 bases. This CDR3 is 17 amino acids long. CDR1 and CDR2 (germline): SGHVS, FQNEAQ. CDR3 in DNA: TGTGCCAGCAGCTTAACTCGAGACACGACTAGCTCCTACGAGCAGTACTTC. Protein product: CASSLTRDTTSSYEQYF.

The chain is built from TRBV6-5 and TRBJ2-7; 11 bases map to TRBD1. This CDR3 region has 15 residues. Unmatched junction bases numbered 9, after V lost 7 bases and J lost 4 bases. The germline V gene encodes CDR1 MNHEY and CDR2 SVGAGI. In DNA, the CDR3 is TGTGCCAGCACAAGAGGGGACAGGGGGATGTACGAGCAGTACTTC. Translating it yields CASTRGDRGMYEQYF.

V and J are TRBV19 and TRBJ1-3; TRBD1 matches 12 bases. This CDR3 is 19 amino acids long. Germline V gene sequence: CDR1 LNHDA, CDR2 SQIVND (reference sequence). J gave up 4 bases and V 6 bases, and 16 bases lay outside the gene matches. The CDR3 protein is CASSPVPGTGGISGNTIYF. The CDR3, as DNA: TGTGCCAGTAGCCCCGTTCCCGGGACAGGGGGCATTTCGGGAAACACCATATATTTT.

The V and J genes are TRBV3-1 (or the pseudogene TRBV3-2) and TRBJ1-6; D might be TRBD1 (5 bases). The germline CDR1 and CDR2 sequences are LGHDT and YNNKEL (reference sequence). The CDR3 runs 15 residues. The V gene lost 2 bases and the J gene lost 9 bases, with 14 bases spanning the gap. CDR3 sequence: CASSQPGAGVSPLHF. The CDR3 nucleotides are TGTGCCAGCAGCCAACCGGGAGCGGGGGTTTCACCCCTCCACTTT.

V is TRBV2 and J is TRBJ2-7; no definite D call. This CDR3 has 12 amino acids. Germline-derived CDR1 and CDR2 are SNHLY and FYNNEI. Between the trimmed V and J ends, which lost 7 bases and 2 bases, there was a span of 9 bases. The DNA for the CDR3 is TGTGCCAGCACCGAAATAGCCTACGAGCAGTACTTC. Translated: CASTEIAYEQYF.

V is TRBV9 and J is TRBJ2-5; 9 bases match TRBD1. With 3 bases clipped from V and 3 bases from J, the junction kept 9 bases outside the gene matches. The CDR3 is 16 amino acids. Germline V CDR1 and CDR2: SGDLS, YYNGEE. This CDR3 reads CASSASLGQGEETQYF. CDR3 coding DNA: TGTGCCAGCAGCGCCAGCTTGGGACAGGGCGAAGAGACCCAGTACTTC.

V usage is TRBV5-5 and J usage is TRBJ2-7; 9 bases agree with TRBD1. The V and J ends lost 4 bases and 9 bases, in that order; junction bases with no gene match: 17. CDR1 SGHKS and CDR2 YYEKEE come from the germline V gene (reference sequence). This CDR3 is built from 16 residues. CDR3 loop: CASSQGIGQGIGGQYF. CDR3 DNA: TGTGCCAGCAGCCAGGGCATAGGACAGGGGATAGGTGGGCAGTACTTC.

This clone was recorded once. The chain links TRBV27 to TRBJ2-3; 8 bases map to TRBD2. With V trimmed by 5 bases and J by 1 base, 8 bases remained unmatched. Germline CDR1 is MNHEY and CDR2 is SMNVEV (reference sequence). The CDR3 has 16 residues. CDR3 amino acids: CASSLLLRGGTDTQYF. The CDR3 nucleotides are TGTGCCAGCAGTCTCCTACTGCGGGGGGGCACAGATACGCAGTATTTT.

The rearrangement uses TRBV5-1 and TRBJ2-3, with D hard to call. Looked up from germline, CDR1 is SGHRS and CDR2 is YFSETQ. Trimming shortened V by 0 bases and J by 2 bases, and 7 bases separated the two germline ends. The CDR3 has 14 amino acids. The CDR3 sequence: CASSLGAFTDTQYF. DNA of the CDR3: TGCGCCAGCAGCTTGGGGGCTTTCACAGATACGCAGTATTTT.

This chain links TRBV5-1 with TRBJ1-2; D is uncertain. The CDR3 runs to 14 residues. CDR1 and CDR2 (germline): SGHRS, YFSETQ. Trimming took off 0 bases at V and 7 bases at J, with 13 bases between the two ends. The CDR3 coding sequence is TGCGCCAGCAGCTTGGAGTCCGCCTTCGGTGGCTACACCTTC. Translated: CASSLESAFGGYTF.

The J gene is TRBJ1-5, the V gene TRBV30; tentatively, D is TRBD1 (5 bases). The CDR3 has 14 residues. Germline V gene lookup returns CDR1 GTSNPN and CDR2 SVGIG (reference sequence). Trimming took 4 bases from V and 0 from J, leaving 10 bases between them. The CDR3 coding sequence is TGTGCCTGGAAAGGGGTTAATAGCAATCAGCCCCAGCATTTT. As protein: CAWKGVNSNQPQHF.

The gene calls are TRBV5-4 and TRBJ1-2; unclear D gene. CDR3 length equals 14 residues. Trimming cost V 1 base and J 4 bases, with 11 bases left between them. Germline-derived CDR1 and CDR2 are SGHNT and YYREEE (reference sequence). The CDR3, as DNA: TGTGCCAGCAGCTTGTCCTTTTTTGGCTATGGCTACACCTTC. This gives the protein CASSLSFFGYGYTF.

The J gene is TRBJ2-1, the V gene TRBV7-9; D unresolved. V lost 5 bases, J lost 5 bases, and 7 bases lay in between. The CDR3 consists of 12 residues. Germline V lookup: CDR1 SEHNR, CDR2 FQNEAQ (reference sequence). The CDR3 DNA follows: TGTGCCAGCAGCACATTCAACAATGAGCAGTTCTTC. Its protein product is CASSTFNNEQFF.

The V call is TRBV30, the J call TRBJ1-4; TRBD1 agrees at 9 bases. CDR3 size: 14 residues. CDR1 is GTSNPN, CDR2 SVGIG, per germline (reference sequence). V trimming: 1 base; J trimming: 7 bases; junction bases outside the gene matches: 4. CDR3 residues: CAWSGGTGSEKLFF. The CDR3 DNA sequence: TGTGCCTGGAGTGGGGGGACAGGGAGTGAAAAACTGTTTTTT.

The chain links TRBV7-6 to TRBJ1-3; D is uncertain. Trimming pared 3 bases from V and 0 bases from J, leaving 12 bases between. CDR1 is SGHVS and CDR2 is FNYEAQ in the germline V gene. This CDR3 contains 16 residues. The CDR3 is CASSFQSLGSGNTIYF. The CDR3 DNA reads TGTGCCAGCAGCTTTCAGTCTCTGGGCTCTGGAAACACCATATATTTT.

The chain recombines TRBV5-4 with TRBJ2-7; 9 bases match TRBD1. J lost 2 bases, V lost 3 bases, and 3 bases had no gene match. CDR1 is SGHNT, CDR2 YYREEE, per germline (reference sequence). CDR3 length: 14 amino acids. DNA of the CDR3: TGTGCCAGCAGCTGGGGACAGGGTCCCTACGAGCAGTACTTC. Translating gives CASSWGQGPYEQYF.